These T cell receptor beta chains were read from a single sample in a study of identical twins. TCRdb called the 5' RACE reads again in MiXCR, with one record for every CDR3 protein. The sample consists of 200,000 to 250,000 distinct CDR3 sequences, approximately 8% of them appearing once. These data also formed part of another study, on yellow fever vaccine responses in identical twins.

Sample: CD8+ T cells sorted from blood. These receptors came from a woman between 18 and 30 years old in good health. Each CDR3 is given with its conserved first and last residue. The D gene is left open where the match is weak. Some rows mark clone size as missing; the rest say once, few, many or name a class of expanded clone.

d_call clone_size j_call v_call cdr3_nt cdr3_aa
. few TRBJ2-1 TRBV6-2/TRBV6-3 TGTGCCAGCGATACAGGGGGGGGTGAGCAGTTCTTC CASDTGGGEQFF
. many TRBJ2-1 TRBV10-3 TGTGCCATCAGTGAGACCGGGACATCCCTCTCCTACAATGAGCAGTTCTTC CAISETGTSLSYNEQFF
. few TRBJ2-1 TRBV15 TGTGCCACCAGCAGAGACAGGGAGAGCTATAATGAGCAGTTCTTC CATSRDRESYNEQFF
. many TRBJ1-1 TRBV11-2 TGTGCCAGCAGCTTATCCATAGTTACTGAAGCTTTCTTT CASSLSIVTEAFF
. few TRBJ2-1 TRBV14 TGTGCCAGCAGCCAATGGCTTTCCTCCTACAATGAGCAGTTCTTC CASSQWLSSYNEQFF
. medium-sized TRBJ2-1 TRBV12-3/TRBV12-4 TGTGCCAGCAGTTTAGGCTACAATGAGCAGTTCTTC CASSLGYNEQFF
. many TRBJ2-2 TRBV7-9 TGTGCCAGCAGCTTCTCAGCCTCGAACACCGGGGAGCTGTTTTTT CASSFSASNTGELFF
TRBD1 many TRBJ2-1 TRBV19 TGTGCCAGTAGTAGTTATGACAGGGACAATGAGCAGTTCTTC CASSSYDRDNEQFF
. few TRBJ2-7 TRBV4-1 TGCGCCAGCAGCCAAGCCGGAGGGCCTTACGAGCAGTACTTC CASSQAGGPYEQYF
. many TRBJ2-1 TRBV29-1 TGCAGCGTCCGGACCTCCTACAATGAGCAGTTCTTC CSVRTSYNEQFF
TRBD2 many TRBJ2-1 TRBV5-1 TGCGCCAGCAGCTTTAGCGGGAGTGGGTATGAGCAGTTCTTC CASSFSGSGYEQFF
. . TRBJ1-2 TRBV7-9 TGTGCCAGCAGCCCTCCCCCGACAGATGGCTACACCTTC CASSPPPTDGYTF
TRBD1 many TRBJ2-1 TRBV12-3/TRBV12-4 TGTGCCAGCAGTTTAATCGCCAGGGGGCCCTACAATGAGCAGTTCTTC CASSLIARGPYNEQFF
. many TRBJ1-2 TRBV7-9 TGTGCCAGCAGCTCGGACAGTTACTATGGCTACACCTTC CASSSDSYYGYTF